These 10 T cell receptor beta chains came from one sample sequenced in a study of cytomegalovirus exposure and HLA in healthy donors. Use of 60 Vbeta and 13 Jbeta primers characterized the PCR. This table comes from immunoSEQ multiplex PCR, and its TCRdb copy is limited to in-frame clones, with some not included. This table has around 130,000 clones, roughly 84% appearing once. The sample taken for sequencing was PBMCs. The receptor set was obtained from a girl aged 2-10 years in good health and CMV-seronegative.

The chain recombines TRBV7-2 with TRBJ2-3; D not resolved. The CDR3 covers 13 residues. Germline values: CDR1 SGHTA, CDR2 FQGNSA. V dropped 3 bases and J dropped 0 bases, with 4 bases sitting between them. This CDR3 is CASSFLSTDTQYF. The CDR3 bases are TGTGCCAGCAGCTTCCTAAGCACAGATACGCAGTATTTT.

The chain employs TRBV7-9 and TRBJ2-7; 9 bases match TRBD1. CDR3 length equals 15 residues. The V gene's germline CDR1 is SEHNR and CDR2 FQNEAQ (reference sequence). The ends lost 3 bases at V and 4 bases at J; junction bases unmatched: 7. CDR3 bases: TGTGCCAGCAGCTTCGCCGGGACAGGGTCGTACGAGCAGTACTTC. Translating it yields CASSFAGTGSYEQYF.

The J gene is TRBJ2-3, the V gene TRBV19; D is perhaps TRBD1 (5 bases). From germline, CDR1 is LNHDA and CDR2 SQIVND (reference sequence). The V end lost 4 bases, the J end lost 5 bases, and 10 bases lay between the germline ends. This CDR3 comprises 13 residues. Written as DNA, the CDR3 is TGTGCCAGTAGTAAGTCCAGGGAAGATACGCAGTATTTT. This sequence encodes CASSKSREDTQYF.

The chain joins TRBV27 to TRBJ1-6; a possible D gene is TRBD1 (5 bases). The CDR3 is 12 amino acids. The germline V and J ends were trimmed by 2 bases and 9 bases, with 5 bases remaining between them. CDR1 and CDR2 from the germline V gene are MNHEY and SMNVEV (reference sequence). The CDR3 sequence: CASSLRGSPLHF. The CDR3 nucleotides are TGTGCCAGCAGTTTAAGGGGTTCACCCCTCCACTTT.

The CDR3 nucleotides are TGTGCCAGTAGTATCGCGGGGGCGGACACTGAAGCTTTCTTT. This sequence encodes CASSIAGADTEAFF. J is TRBJ1-1 and V is TRBV19; maybe TRBD1 (6 bases). Trimming stripped 3 bases from V and 3 bases from J, with 11 bases between. This CDR3 has 14 residues. From germline, CDR1 is LNHDA and CDR2 SQIVND (reference sequence).

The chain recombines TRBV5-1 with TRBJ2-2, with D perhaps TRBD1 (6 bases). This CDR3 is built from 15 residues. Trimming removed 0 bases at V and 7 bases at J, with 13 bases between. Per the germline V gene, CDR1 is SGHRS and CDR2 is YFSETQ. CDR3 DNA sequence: TGCGCCAGCAGCTTGGACAGGGTACGGAACGGGGAGCTGTTTTTT. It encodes CASSLDRVRNGELFF.

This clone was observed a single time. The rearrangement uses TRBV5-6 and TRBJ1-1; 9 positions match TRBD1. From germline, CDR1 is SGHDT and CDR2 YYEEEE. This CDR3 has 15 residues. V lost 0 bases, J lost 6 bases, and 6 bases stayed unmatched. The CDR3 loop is CASSLVGQGWAEAFF. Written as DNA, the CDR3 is TGTGCCAGCAGCTTGGTGGGACAGGGATGGGCTGAAGCTTTCTTT.

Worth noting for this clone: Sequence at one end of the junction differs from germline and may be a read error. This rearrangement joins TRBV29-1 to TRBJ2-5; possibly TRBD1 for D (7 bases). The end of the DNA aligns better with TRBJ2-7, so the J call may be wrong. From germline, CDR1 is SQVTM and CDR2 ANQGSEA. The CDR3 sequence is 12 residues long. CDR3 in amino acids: CGVLGQGGEQYF. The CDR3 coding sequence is TGCGGCGTCCTGGGGCAGGGGGGCGAGCAGTACTTC.

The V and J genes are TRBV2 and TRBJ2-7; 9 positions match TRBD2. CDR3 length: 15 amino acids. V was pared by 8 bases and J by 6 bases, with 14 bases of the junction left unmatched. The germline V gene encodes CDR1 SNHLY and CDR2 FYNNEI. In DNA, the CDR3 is TGTGCCAGCTCCGTATTAGCGGGAGTTGTTGGCGAGCAGTACTTC. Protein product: CASSVLAGVVGEQYF. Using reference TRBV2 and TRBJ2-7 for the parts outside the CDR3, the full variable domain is EPEVTQTPSHQVTQMGQEVILRCVPISNHLYFYWYRQILGQKVEFLVSFYNNEISEKSEIFDDQFSVERPDGSNFTLKIRSTKLEDSAMYFCASSVLAGVVGEQYFGPGTRLTVT.

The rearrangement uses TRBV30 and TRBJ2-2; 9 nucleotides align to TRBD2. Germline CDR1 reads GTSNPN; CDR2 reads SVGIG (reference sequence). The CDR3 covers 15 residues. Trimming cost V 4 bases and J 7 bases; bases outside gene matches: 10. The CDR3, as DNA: TGTGCCTGGAAATATCTAGCGGGATACGGCGGGGAGCTGTTTTTT. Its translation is CAWKYLAGYGGELFF.